This record looks at one T cell receptor (beta chain) sequence and its context. The source of the sample is a study of blood T cell repertoires in COVID-19. Trimming cost V 2 bases and J 10 bases; bases outside gene matches: 7. The CDR3 consists of 14 residues. Looked up from germline, CDR1 is MNHEY and CDR2 is SVGAGI. Profiled with immunoSEQ multiplex PCR; TCRdb holds only in-frame clones, not every one. This table holds over 25,000 clones, about 90% found once. The sequencing sample was made of peripheral blood. The V and J genes are TRBV6-5 and TRBJ2-1, with 8 bases that match TRBD1. This clonotype was sampled from a woman aged 60 to 75 with active COVID-19. This CDR3 is CASSYRTGLGEQFF. The CDR3 nucleotides read TGTGCCAGCAGTTACCGGACAGGGTTGGGCGAGCAGTTCTTC.